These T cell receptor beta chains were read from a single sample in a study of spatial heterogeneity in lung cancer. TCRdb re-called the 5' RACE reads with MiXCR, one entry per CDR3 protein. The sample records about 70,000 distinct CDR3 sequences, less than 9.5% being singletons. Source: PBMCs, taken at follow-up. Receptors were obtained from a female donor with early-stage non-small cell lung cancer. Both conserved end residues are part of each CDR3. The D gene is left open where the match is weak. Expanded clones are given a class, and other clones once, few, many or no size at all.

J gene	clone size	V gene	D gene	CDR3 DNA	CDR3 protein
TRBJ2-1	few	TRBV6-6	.	TGTGCCAGCAGTCTCCCTCAGGCGTTCTACAATGAGCAGTTCTTC	CASSLPQAFYNEQFF
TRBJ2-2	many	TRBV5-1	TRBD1	TGCGCCAGCACGCGGCAGGGGGCGACCGGGGAGCTGTTTTTT	CASTRQGATGELFF
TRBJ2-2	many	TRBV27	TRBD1	TGTGCCAGCAGTTTACAGGGGGTAACGATCATGGACACCGGGGAGCTGTTTTTT	CASSLQGVTIMDTGELFF
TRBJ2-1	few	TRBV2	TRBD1	TGTGCCAGCAGACAGACAGGGAACAATGAGCAGTTCTTC	CASRQTGNNEQFF
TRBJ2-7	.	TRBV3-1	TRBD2	TGTGCCAGCAGCCAAGATTACGCGGGAGGGGACGAGCAGTACTTC	CASSQDYAGGDEQYF
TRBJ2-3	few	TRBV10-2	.	TGCGCCAGCAGTGAGGGCCTGGGGACGCAGTATTTT	CASSEGLGTQYF
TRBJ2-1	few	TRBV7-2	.	TGTGCCAGCAGCTTAGCGGTAGAGTATGAGCAGTTCTTC	CASSLAVEYEQFF
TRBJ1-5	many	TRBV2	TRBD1	TGTGCCAGCTCCATCCCCTCGGGACAGGTTAGCAATCAGCCCCAGCATTTT	CASSIPSGQVSNQPQHF
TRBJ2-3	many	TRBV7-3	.	TGTGCCAGCAGCTTGGTCAGCCGGAGTACAACAGATACGCAGTATTTT	CASSLVSRSTTDTQYF
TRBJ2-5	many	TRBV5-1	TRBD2	TGCGCCAGCAGCGAAGGGACAGGACTAGCGGTGAGGTACTTC	CASSEGTGLAVRYF
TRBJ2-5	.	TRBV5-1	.	TGCGCCAGCAGCTTGGCCGGACTCTCTCTGACCCAGTACTTC	CASSLAGLSLTQYF
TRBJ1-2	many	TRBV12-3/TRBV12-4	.	TGTGCCAGCATGAGTAACTATGGCTACACCTTC	CASMSNYGYTF
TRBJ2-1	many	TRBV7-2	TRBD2	TGTGCCAGCAGCTTATTCGCGGGAGGGGATTACAATGAGCAGTTCTTC	CASSLFAGGDYNEQFF
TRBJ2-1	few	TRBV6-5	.	TGTGCCAGCAGTTACGGTTCCGCCTACAATGAGCAGTTCTTC	CASSYGSAYNEQFF
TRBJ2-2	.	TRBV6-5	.	TGTGCCAGCAGTAAAAGACCCGGGCCTCTGATGATGGGCACCGGGGAGCTGTTTTTT	CASSKRPGPLMMGTGELFF
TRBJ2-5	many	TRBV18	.	TGTGCCAGCTCACCCCCCTCTCAAGAGACCCAGTACTTC	CASSPPSQETQYF
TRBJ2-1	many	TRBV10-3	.	TGTGCCATCAGTGAAAGTGAAACGGAGCAGTTCTTC	CAISESETEQFF
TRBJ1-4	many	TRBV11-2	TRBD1	TGTGCCAGCAGCTTTCGTGGAGGGGCAGGGGGTAATGAAAAACTGTTTTTT	CASSFRGGAGGNEKLFF
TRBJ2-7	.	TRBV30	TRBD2	TGTGCCTGGAGTCAGGGACTAGCGGGATTCGAGCAGTACTTC	CAWSQGLAGFEQYF
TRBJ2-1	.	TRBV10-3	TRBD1	TGTGCCATCAGGGGACAGGCTGTCAATGAGCAGTTCTTC	CAIRGQAVNEQFF
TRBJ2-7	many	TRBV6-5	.	TGTGCCAGCAGTTACGCGAGATTCTACGAGCAGTACTTC	CASSYARFYEQYF
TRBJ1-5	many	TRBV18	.	TGTGCCAGCTCAGCAGGGGCCGATCAGCCCCAGCATTTT	CASSAGADQPQHF
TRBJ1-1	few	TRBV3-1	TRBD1	TGTGCCAGCAGCCGGTGGACAGGGACGTTCAACACTGAAGCTTTCTTT	CASSRWTGTFNTEAFF
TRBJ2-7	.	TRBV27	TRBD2	TGTGCCAGCAGAGGGACTAGCGGGAGTAGGGCCTACGAGCAGTACTTC	CASRGTSGSRAYEQYF
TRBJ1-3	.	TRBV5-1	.	TGCGCCAGCAGCTTGGCAAGCTCTGGAAACACCATATATTTT	CASSLASSGNTIYF
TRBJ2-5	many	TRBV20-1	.	TGCAGTGCTGACGTCGGGACGGGTCAAGAGACCCAGTACTTC	CSADVGTGQETQYF
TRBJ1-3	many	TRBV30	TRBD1	TGTGCCTGGAGTGCCAGACCCGGACAGGGGCTATCTGGAAACACCATATATTTT	CAWSARPGQGLSGNTIYF